These 8 T cell receptor beta chains share one sample of origin, sequenced in a study of identical twins. TCRdb reprocessed the 5' RACE reads with MiXCR, giving one entry per CDR3 protein. Counted here are 1.5 million or so distinct CDR3 sequences, roughly a third occurring once; the ten biggest clones make up roughly 0.3%. What was sequenced was cord blood. These receptors all stem from a newborn girl in good health.

The gene calls are TRBV5-5 and TRBJ2-3; D is undetermined. This CDR3 has 15 residues. Trimming cost V 0 bases and J 2 bases, with 10 bases left between them. Germline V gene sequence: CDR1 SGHKS, CDR2 YYEKEE (reference sequence). The CDR3 spells CASSLDGSFTDTQYF. The DNA of the CDR3 is TGTGCCAGCAGCTTGGACGGCTCATTCACAGATACGCAGTATTTT.

This clonotype was picked up a small number of times. The J gene is TRBJ2-7, the V gene TRBV10-3; possibly TRBD2 for D (5 bases). Between the trimmed V and J ends, which lost 2 bases and 2 bases, there was a span of 10 bases. The germline V gene has CDR1 ENHRY and CDR2 SYGVKD. The CDR3 runs to 14 residues. The CDR3 sequence: CAISERELAYEQYF. CDR3 DNA sequence: TGTGCCATCAGTGAGAGGGAGCTGGCCTACGAGCAGTACTTC.

This clonotype was observed once. The chain links TRBV11-2 to TRBJ2-5; no clear D gene. The V end lost 1 base, the J end lost 11 bases, and 17 bases lay between the germline ends. This CDR3 has 14 amino acids. Germline V lookup: CDR1 SGHAT, CDR2 FQNNGV. This CDR3 is CASSLGPTKGEQYF. As DNA, the CDR3 is TGTGCCAGCAGCTTAGGACCAACCAAGGGTGAGCAGTACTTC.

CDR3 protein: CASSLGTGVYQPQHF. CDR3 nucleotide sequence: TGTGCCAGCAGCTTGGGGACAGGGGTTTATCAGCCCCAGCATTTT. V is TRBV5-6 and J is TRBJ1-5; TRBD1 agrees at 9 bases. V shed 0 bases, J shed 5 bases, and the junction held 3 bases outside the gene matches. Germline V gene lookup returns CDR1 SGHDT and CDR2 YYEEEE. This CDR3 contains 15 residues.

This clonotype turned up a few times. The J gene is TRBJ1-5, the V gene TRBV6-1; D remains unclear. Germline V gene sequence: CDR1 MNHNS, CDR2 SASEGT. Trimming took off 0 bases at V and 6 bases at J, with 6 bases between the two ends. This CDR3 is 13 amino acids long. CDR3 in DNA: TGTGCCAGCAGTGAAGCATACGGTCAGCCCCAGCATTTT. Its protein is CASSEAYGQPQHF.

The table lists this clonotype with a few counts. V gene TRBV4-1 combines with J gene TRBJ2-2; the D is unclear. CDR1 is MGHRA, CDR2 YSYEKL, per germline. This CDR3 region has 17 residues. Trimming left V 3 bases short and J 0 bases short, with 14 bases between. The CDR3 DNA reads as TGCGCCAGCAGCCATCCCTTAGTACTCTCGAACACCGGGGAGCTGTTTTTT. It codes for CASSHPLVLSNTGELFF.

This clonotype turned up a few times. CDR3 sequence: CASSFYKANTDTQYF. The CDR3 DNA reads as TGTGCCAGCAGTTTTTACAAGGCCAACACAGATACGCAGTATTTT. This chain connects TRBV12-3 or TRBV12-4 to TRBJ2-3; D is ambiguous. Trimming removed 3 bases at V and 2 bases at J, with 12 bases between. CDR3 length equals 15 residues.

This clonotype appeared a few times. The chain is built from TRBV6-1 and TRBJ1-2, with TRBD1 matching over 7 bases. CDR1 is MNHNS and CDR2 is SASEGT in the germline V gene. The J segment lost 3 bases and the V segment lost 2 bases, leaving 9 bases of the junction unmatched. This CDR3 comprises 16 residues. The CDR3 sequence is CASSEYRGSGDYGYTF. The CDR3 coding sequence is TGTGCCAGCAGTGAATACAGGGGATCGGGCGACTATGGCTACACCTTC.